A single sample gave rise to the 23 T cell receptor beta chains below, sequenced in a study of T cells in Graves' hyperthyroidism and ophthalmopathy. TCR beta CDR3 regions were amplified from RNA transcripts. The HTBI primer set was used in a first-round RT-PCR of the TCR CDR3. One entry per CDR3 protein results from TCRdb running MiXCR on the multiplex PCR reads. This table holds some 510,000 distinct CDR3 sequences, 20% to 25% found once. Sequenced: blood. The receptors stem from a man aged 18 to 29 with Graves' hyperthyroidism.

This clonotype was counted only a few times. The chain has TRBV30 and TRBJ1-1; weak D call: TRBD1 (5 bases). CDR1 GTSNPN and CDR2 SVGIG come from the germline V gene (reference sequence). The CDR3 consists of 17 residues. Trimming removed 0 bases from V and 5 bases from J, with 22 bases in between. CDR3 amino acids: CAWSVFLLSGGRTEAFF. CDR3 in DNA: TGTGCCTGGAGTGTATTTCTCCTTTCGGGGGGTAGAACTGAAGCTTTCTTT.

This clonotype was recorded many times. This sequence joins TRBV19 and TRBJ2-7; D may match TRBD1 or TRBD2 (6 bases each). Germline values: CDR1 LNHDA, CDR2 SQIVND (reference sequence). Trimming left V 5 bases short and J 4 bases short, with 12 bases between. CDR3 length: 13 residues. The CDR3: CASSSKGGYEQYF. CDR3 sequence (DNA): TGTGCCAGTAGTTCCAAGGGGGGTTACGAGCAGTACTTC.

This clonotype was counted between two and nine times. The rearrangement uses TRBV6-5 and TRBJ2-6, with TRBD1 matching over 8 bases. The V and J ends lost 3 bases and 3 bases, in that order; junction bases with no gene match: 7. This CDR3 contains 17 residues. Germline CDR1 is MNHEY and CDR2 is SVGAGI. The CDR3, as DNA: TGTGCCAGCAGTTATTCTACAGGGGGGTTTGGGGCCAACGTCCTGACTTTC. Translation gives CASSYSTGGFGANVLTF.

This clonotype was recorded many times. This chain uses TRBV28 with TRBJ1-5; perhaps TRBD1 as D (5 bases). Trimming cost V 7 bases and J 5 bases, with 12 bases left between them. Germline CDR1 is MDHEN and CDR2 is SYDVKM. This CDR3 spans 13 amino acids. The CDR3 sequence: CASTPGADQPQHF. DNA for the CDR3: TGTGCCAGCACCCCCGGGGCGGATCAGCCCCAGCATTTT.

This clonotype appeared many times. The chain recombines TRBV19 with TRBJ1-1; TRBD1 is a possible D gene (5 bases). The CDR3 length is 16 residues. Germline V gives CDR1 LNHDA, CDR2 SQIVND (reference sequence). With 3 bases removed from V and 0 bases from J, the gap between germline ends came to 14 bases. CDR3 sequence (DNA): TGTGCCAGTAGTATGGCCAAGGGACGGCTGAACACTGAAGCTTTCTTT. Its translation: CASSMAKGRLNTEAFF.

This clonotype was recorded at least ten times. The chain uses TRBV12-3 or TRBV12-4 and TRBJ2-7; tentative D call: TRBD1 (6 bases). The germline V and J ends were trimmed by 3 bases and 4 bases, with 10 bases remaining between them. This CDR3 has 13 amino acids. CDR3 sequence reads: CASSFWTAYEQYF. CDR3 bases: TGTGCCAGCAGTTTTTGGACAGCTTACGAGCAGTACTTC.

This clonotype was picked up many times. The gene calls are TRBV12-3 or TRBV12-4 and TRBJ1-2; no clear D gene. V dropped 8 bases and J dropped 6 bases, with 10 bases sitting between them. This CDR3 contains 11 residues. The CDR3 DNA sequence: TGTGCCAGCTCCCCGGGGAATGGCTACACCTTC. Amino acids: CASSPGNGYTF.

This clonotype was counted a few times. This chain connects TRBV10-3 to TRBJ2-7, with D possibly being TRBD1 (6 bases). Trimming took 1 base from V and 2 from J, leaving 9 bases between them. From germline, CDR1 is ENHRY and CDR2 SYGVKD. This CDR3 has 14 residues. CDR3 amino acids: CAISEYQGTYEQYF. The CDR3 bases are TGTGCCATCAGTGAGTACCAGGGGACCTACGAGCAGTACTTC.

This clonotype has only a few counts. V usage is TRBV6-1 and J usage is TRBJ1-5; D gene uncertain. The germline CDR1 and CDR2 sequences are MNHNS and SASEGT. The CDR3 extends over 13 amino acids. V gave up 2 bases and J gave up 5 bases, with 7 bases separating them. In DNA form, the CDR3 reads TGTGCCAGCAGTGAATCTGACTATCAGCCCCAGCATTTT. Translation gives CASSESDYQPQHF.

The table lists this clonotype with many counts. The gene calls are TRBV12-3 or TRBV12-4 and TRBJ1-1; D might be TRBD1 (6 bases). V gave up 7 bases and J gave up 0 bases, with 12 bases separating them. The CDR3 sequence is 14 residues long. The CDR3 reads CASTRQDMNTEAFF. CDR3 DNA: TGTGCCAGCACGAGACAGGACATGAACACTGAAGCTTTCTTT.

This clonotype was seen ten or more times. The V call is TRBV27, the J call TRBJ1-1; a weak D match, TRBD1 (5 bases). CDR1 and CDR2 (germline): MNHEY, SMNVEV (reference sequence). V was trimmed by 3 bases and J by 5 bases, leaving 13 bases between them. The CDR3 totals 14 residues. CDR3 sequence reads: CASSLVGGQTEAFF. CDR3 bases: TGTGCCAGCAGTTTGGTAGGCGGACAAACTGAAGCTTTCTTT.

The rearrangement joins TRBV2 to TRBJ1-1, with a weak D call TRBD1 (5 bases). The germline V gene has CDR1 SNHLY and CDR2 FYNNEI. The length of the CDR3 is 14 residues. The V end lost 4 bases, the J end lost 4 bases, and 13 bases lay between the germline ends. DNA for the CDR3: TGTGCCAGCAGTGCTGACCAGGGATCCACTGAAGCTTTCTTT. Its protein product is CASSADQGSTEAFF.

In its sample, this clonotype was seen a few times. The CDR3 bases are TGCGCCAGCCGTGGCCCCCAGGGGGCGAGCACCGGGGAGCTGTTTTTT. Amino acids: CASRGPQGASTGELFF. This sequence joins TRBV5-1 and TRBJ2-2, with TRBD1 matching 8 bases. This CDR3 is 16 amino acids long. Germline CDR1 and CDR2: SGHRS and YFSETQ. The J segment lost 4 bases and the V segment lost 7 bases, leaving 12 bases of the junction unmatched.

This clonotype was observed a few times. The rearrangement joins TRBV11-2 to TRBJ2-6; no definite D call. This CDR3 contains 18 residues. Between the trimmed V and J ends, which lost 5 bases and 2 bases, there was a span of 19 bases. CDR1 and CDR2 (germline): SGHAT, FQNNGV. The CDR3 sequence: CASSPDPWKEPGANVLTF. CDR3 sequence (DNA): TGTGCCAGCAGCCCGGACCCGTGGAAGGAGCCTGGGGCCAACGTCCTGACTTTC.

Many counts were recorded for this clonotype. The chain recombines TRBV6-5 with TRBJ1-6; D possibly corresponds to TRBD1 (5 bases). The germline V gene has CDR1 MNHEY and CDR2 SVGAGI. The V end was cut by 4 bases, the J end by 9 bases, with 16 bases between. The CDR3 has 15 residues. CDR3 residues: CASSSTGPEGSPLHF. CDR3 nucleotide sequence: TGTGCCAGCAGTTCCACAGGCCCCGAGGGTTCACCCCTCCACTTT.

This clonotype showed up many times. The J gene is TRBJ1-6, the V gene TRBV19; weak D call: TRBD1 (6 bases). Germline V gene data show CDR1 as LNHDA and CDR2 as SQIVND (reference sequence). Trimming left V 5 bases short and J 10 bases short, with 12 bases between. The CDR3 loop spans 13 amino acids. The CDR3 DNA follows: TGTGCCAGTAGTGGGCAGGGGAGCTCACCCCTCCACTTT. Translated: CASSGQGSSPLHF. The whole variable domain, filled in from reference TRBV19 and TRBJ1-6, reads DGGITQSPKYLFRKEGQNVTLSCEQNLNHDAMYWYRQDPGQGLRLIYYSQIVNDFQKGDIAEGYSVSREKKESFPLTVTSAQKNPTAFYLCASSGQGSSPLHFGNGTRLTVT.

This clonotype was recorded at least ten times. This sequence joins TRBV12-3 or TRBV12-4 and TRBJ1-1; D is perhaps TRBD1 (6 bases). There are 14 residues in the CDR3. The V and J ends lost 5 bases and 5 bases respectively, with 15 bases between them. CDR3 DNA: TGTGCCAGCAGTCTGGGGGGGCCGGAGACTGAAGCTTTCTTT. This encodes CASSLGGPETEAFF.

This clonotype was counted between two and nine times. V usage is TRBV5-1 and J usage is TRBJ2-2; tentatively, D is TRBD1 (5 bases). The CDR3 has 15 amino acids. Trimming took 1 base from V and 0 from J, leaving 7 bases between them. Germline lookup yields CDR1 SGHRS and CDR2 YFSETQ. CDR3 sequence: CASSLKGTNTGELFF. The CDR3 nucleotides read TGCGCCAGCAGCTTGAAGGGGACGAACACCGGGGAGCTGTTTTTT.

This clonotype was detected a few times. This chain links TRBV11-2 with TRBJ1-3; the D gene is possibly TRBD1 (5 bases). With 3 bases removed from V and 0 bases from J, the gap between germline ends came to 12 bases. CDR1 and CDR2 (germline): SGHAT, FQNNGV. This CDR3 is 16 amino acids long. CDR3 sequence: CASSLGGGTSGNTIYF. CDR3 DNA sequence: TGTGCCAGCAGCTTGGGGGGAGGGACCTCTGGAAACACCATATATTTT.

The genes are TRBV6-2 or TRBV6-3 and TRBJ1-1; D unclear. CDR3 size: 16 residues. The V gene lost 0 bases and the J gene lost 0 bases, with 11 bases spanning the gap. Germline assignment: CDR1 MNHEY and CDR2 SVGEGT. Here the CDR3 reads CASSYSIREVNTEAFF. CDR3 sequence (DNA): TGTGCCAGCAGTTACTCGATAAGGGAGGTGAACACTGAAGCTTTCTTT.

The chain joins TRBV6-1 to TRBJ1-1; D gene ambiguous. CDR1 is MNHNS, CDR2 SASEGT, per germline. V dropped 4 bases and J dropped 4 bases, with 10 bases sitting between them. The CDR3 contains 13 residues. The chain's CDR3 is CASSGKVGTEAFF. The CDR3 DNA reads TGTGCCAGCAGTGGAAAAGTTGGCACTGAAGCTTTCTTT.

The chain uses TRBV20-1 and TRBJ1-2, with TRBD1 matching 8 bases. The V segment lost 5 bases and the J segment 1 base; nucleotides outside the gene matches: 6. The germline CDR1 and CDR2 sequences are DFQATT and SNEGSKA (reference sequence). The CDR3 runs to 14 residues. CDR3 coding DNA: TGCAGTGCTGTCCGGGACAGGAATAACTATGGCTACACCTTC. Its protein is CSAVRDRNNYGYTF.

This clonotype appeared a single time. CDR3 nucleotide sequence: TGTGCCAGCAGCCAAACTAGCGGGAGTGTGTACGAGCAGTACTTC. Amino acids: CASSQTSGSVYEQYF. V and J are TRBV28 and TRBJ2-7; TRBD2 matches at 11 bases. The germline gives CDR1 MDHEN, CDR2 SYDVKM. The junction had 8 bases not matched to a gene; V was cut back by 6 bases and J by 4 bases. The CDR3 is 15 amino acids.